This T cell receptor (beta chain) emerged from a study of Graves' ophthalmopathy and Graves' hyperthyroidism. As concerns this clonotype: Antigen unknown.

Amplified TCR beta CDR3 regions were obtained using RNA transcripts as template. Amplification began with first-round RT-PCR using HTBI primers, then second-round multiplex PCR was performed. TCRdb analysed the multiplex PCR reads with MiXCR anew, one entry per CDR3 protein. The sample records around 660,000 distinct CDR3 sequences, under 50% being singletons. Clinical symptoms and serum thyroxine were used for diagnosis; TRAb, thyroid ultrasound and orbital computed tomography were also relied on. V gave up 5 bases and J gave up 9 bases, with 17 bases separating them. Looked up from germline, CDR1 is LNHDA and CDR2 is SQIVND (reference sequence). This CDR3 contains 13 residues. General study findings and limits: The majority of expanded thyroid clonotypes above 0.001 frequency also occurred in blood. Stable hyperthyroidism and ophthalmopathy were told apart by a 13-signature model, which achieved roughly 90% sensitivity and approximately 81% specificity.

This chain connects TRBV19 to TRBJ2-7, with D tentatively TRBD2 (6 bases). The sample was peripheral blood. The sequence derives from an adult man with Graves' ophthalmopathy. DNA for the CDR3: TGTGCCAGTAGTGGAGGAGGGGAGCGAGGGCAGTACTTC. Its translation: CASSGGGERGQYF.